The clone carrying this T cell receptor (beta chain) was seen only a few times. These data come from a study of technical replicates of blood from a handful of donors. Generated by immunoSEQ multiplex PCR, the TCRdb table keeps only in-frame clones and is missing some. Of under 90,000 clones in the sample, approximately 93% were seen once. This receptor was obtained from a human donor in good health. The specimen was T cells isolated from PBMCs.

The CDR3 DNA is TGTGCCAGTAGTATAGAGAGGGGAGGCGTGGGAGGCTACACCTTC. As protein: CASSIERGGVGGYTF. The chain combines TRBV19 with TRBJ1-2, with D perhaps TRBD1 (5 bases). CDR3 length: 15 residues. Germline loops: CDR1 LNHDA, CDR2 SQIVND (reference sequence). Trimming took 0 bases from V and 8 from J, leaving 16 bases between them.